This T cell receptor beta chain derives from a study of cytomegalovirus exposure and HLA in healthy donors. Study-wide results and caveats: A later examination showed that TCR association rates differed by HLA locus, with DRB1 most and HLA-C fewest. In a later analysis, most CMV-associated TCR beta chains appeared HLA-restricted.

This CDR3 has 14 residues. The V and J ends lost 0 bases and 4 bases respectively, with 10 bases between them. Germline CDR1 reads SGHKS; CDR2 reads YYEKEE (reference sequence). PCR amplification relied on 60 Vbeta primers (plus 13 Jbeta primers). Repertoires were generated with immunoSEQ multiplex PCR, while TCRdb's copy carries only in-frame clones and drops some. The top ten clones hold approximately 2% of a sample with approximately 100,000 clones, about four fifths of them seen once. In the case of this clone: Its antigen is not known.

The chain carries TRBV5-5 and TRBJ2-5, with a possible D match to TRBD1 (6 bases). The sequencing sample was made of PBMCs. This TCR derives from a woman in her thirties or forties in good health and CMV-seronegative. In DNA, the CDR3 is TGTGCCAGCAGCTTGGGACAGGCTAGAGAGACCCAGTACTTC. The encoded protein is CASSLGQARETQYF. Filled out from reference TRBV5-5 and TRBJ2-5, the complete variable domain reads DAGVTQSPTHLIKTRGQQVTLRCSPISGHKSVSWYQQVLGQGPQFIFQYYEKEERGRGNFPDRFSARQFPNYSSELNVNALLLGDSALYLCASSLGQARETQYFGPGTRLLVL.